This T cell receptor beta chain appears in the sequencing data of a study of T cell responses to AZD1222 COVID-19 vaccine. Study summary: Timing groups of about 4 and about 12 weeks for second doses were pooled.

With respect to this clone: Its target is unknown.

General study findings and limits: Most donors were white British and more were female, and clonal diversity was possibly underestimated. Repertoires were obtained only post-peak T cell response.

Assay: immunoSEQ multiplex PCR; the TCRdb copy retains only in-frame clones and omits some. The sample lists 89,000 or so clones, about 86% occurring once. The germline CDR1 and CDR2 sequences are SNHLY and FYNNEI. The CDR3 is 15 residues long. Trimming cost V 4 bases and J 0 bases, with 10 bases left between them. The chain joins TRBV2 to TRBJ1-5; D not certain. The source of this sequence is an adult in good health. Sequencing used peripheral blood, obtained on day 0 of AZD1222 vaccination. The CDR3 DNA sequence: TGTGCCAGCAGTGTAGGCCTACTTAGCAATCAGCCCCAGCATTTT. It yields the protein CASSVGLLSNQPQHF.